The present T cell receptor beta chain was sequenced within a study of blood T cell repertoires in COVID-19. Study details: Sites in the United States, Italy and Spain provided acute and convalescent COVID-19 samples. Sample material is recorded as cDNA or gDNA derived from T cells, B-cell-depleted T cells, or PBMCs.

V gave up 1 base and J gave up 1 base, with 6 bases separating them. The germline V gene encodes CDR1 SGDLS and CDR2 YYNGEE. The CDR3 extends over 14 amino acids. Per the original data handling: Reference gene primer amplification in the assay estimated nucleated cell counts. Some clones are missing from TCRdb's copy, which holds only in-frame ones; the method was immunoSEQ multiplex PCR. The V and J calls and the clone size are those of that table, but D and trimming were determined from the DNA. The sample contains roughly 86,000 clones, roughly 86% of which appear only once. The receptor's source is a man in his forties with acute or convalescent COVID-19. The sequencing sample was made of peripheral blood. The chain is built from TRBV9 and TRBJ1-5; D not certain. The CDR3: CASSVSGSNQPQHF. The CDR3 DNA is TGTGCCAGCAGCGTATCGGGGAGCAATCAGCCCCAGCATTTT. The full variable domain, completed using reference TRBV9 and TRBJ1-5, is DSGVTQTPKHLITATGQRVTLRCSPRSGDLSVYWYQQSLDQGLQFLIQYYNGEERAKGNILERFSAQQFPDLHSELNLSSLELGDSALYFCASSVSGSNQPQHFGDGTRLSIL.